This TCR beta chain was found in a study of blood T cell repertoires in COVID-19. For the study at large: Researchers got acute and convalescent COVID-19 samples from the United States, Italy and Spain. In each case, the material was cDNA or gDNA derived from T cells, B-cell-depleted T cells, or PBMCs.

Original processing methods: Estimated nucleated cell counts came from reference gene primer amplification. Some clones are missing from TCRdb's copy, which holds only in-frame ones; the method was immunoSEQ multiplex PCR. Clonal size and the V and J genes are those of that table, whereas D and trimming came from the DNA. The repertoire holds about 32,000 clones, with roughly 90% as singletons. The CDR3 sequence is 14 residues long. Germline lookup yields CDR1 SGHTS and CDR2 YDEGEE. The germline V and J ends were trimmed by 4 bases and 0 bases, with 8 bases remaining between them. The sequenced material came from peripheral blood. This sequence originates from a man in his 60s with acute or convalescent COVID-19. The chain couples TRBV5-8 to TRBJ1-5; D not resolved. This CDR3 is CASSLLNSNQPQHF. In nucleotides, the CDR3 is TGTGCCAGCAGCCTACTTAATAGCAATCAGCCCCAGCATTTT.